These 22 T cell receptor beta chains share one sample of origin, sequenced in a study of CD8 T cells in ankylosing spondylitis. TCRdb recomputed calls from the 5' RACE reads with MiXCR, one row per CDR3 protein. The sample lists under 300,000 distinct CDR3 sequences, around 9.2% occurring once. Sequenced material: blood, either unsorted or a sorted T cell fraction (not recorded which). The receptors originated from a male donor with ankylosing spondylitis or in good health (not recorded which).

This clonotype was detected many times. The chain links TRBV15 to TRBJ2-7, with D possibly TRBD1 on 5 matching bases. Germline-derived CDR1 and CDR2 are LNHNV and YYDKDF (reference sequence). This CDR3 has 13 amino acids. V lost 4 bases and J lost 7, with 14 bases in between. CDR3 in amino acids: CATSISGLWEQYF. The CDR3 DNA follows: TGTGCCACCAGCATTTCAGGGCTATGGGAGCAGTACTTC.

Worth noting for this clonotype: This may come from a read error, since a much larger clone is one base off. The V gene is TRBV5-1, the J gene TRBJ2-7, with 7 nucleotides matching TRBD1. The J call is in doubt because the DNA end fits TRBJ2-1 better. CDR1 and CDR2 from the germline V gene are SGHRS and YFSETQ. The CDR3 totals 15 residues. The DNA for the CDR3 is TGCGCCAGCAGCTTGGCCGAGGGGGCATCCTACGAGCAGTTCTTC. It codes for CASSLAEGASYEQFF.

This clonotype has at least ten counts. The chain links TRBV20-1 to TRBJ1-6; no reliable D call. CDR3 size: 16 residues. V gave up 6 bases and J gave up 2 bases, with 17 bases separating them. CDR1 DFQATT and CDR2 SNEGSKA come from the germline V gene (reference sequence). CDR3 amino acids: CSANSGSSTYNSPLHF. The DNA of the CDR3 is TGCAGTGCCAACTCCGGGTCTTCGACCTATAATTCACCCCTCCACTTT.

This clonotype was seen a handful of times. The V call is TRBV20-1, the J call TRBJ1-1, with D tentatively TRBD1 (5 bases). In germline, CDR1 is DFQATT, CDR2 SNEGSKA (reference sequence). The CDR3 has 13 amino acids. V lost 1 base and J 1 base, leaving 7 bases between the germline ends. The CDR3 here is CSARARGNTEAFF. The CDR3 DNA is TGCAGTGCTAGAGCGAGGGGGAACACTGAAGCTTTCTTT.

This clonotype has only a few counts. This chain uses TRBV20-1 with TRBJ2-1, with TRBD1 matching over 7 bases. This CDR3 comprises 14 residues. Germline V CDR1 and CDR2: DFQATT, SNEGSKA (reference sequence). V trimming: 3 bases; J trimming: 6 bases; junction bases outside the gene matches: 8. The CDR3: CSASLRDRPNEQFF. The CDR3 nucleotides read TGCAGTGCTAGCCTCCGGGACAGACCCAATGAGCAGTTCTTC.

This clonotype was recorded at least ten times. The chain links TRBV12-3 or TRBV12-4 to TRBJ2-2; 11 nucleotides line up with TRBD2. This CDR3 is built from 14 residues. V gave up 6 bases and J gave up 5 bases; unmatched junction bases: 2. CDR3 loop: CASRRLAGTGELFF. The CDR3 DNA follows: TGTGCCAGCAGGAGACTAGCGGGAACCGGGGAGCTGTTTTTT.

This clonotype was recorded many times. The J gene is TRBJ1-5, the V gene TRBV7-8, with TRBD1 as a possible D gene (5 bases). The CDR3 has 15 residues. V was shortened by 0 bases and J by 8 bases, with 14 bases between the two germline ends. Germline V gene data show CDR1 as SGHVS and CDR2 as FQNEAQ. CDR3 loop: CASSLAPGPGEPQHF. CDR3 DNA: TGTGCCAGCAGCTTAGCTCCGGGACCCGGGGAGCCCCAGCATTTT.

There are many counts of this clonotype. V and J are TRBV20-1 and TRBJ1-1; D unclear. V dropped 1 base and J dropped 1 base, with 10 bases sitting between them. The CDR3 runs to 14 residues. CDR1 is DFQATT, CDR2 SNEGSKA, per germline (reference sequence). The CDR3 protein is CSARGQTGNTEAFF. The CDR3 nucleotides read TGCAGTGCTAGAGGTCAGACGGGGAACACTGAAGCTTTCTTT.

This clonotype came up a few times. The rearrangement uses TRBV18 and TRBJ2-4; 11 bases fit TRBD2. CDR3 length: 14 residues. CDR1 and CDR2 from the germline V gene are KGHSH and LQKENI. Germline trimming cut 2 bases from V and 7 bases from J; bases unmatched to any gene: 1. The CDR3 bases are TGTGCCAGCTCACCATCTAGCGGGAGGAACATTCAGTACTTC. It translates to CASSPSSGRNIQYF.

This clonotype was seen a handful of times. Here the CDR3 reads CASSLVARQADQETQYF. The CDR3 DNA reads as TGTGCCAGCAGCTTAGTTGCTAGACAGGCCGACCAAGAGACCCAGTACTTC. The chain is built from TRBV7-2 and TRBJ2-5; tentative D call: TRBD1 (6 bases). CDR1 is SGHTA, CDR2 FQGNSA, per germline. This CDR3 has 17 amino acids. V was cut by 1 base and J by 0 bases, with 15 bases left in between.

Many counts were recorded for this clonotype. The genes are TRBV5-6 and TRBJ1-2; no clear D. Germline CDR1 and CDR2: SGHDT and YYEEEE. The V and J ends lost 0 bases and 8 bases respectively, with 17 bases between them. The CDR3 loop spans 15 amino acids. CDR3 loop: CASSLGGGFIMGYTF. Here the CDR3 DNA reads TGTGCCAGCAGCTTGGGTGGCGGCTTCATAATGGGCTACACCTTC.

Many counts were recorded for this clonotype. The rearrangement joins TRBV18 to TRBJ1-3, with no clear D. Deletions cut 3 bases from V and 4 bases from J, with 16 bases between. Germline V gene sequence: CDR1 KGHSH, CDR2 LQKENI. CDR3 size: 16 residues. The CDR3 sequence is CASSPSPPGAGNTIYF. CDR3 sequence (DNA): TGTGCCAGCTCACCTTCGCCCCCAGGAGCCGGAAACACCATATATTTT.

There are many counts of this clonotype. The V gene is TRBV5-1, the J gene TRBJ2-7; TRBD1 agrees at 7 bases. V dropped 3 bases and J dropped 0; count of bases not matched to a gene: 3. The CDR3 extends over 14 amino acids. CDR1 and CDR2 (germline): SGHRS, YFSETQ. The CDR3 here is CASSYGTVSYEQYF. The CDR3 region has the DNA TGCGCCAGCAGCTACGGGACAGTCTCCTACGAGCAGTACTTC.

The sample holds many counts of this clonotype. The rearrangement joins TRBV7-2 to TRBJ2-3, with D possibly TRBD2 on 5 matching bases. The germline CDR1 and CDR2 sequences are SGHTA and FQGNSA. With 2 bases removed from V and 5 bases from J, the gap between germline ends came to 8 bases. The CDR3 totals 13 residues. The CDR3 DNA reads as TGTGCCAGCAGCTTATACGGGGTAGATACGCAGTATTTT. Amino acids: CASSLYGVDTQYF.

This clonotype was counted many times. The chain recombines TRBV9 with TRBJ2-3, with D maybe TRBD1 (5 bases). V was pared by 0 bases and J by 5 bases, with 16 bases between. Germline V gene lookup returns CDR1 SGDLS and CDR2 YYNGEE. There are 16 residues in the CDR3. The CDR3 region has the DNA TGTGCCAGCAGCGTAGCTCCCTCAGGGTGGTTAGATACGCAGTATTTT. Amino acids: CASSVAPSGWLDTQYF.

This clonotype was observed at least ten times. J is TRBJ2-2 and V is TRBV28, with D maybe TRBD2 (6 bases). Germline CDR1 is MDHEN and CDR2 is SYDVKM. The CDR3 covers 15 residues. The V end was cut by 5 bases, the J end by 0 bases, with 10 bases between. In DNA, the CDR3 is TGTGCCAGCAGTCCCGGGACTCCGAACACCGGGGAGCTGTTTTTT. This codes for CASSPGTPNTGELFF.

Ten or more counts support this clonotype. J is TRBJ2-1 and V is TRBV27, with 9 nucleotides matching TRBD2. Trimming cost V 0 bases and J 2 bases; bases outside gene matches: 8. Per germline, CDR1 MNHEY and CDR2 SMNVEV (reference sequence). This CDR3 is 18 amino acids long. The CDR3 protein is CASSLSRTREGTYNEQFF. The CDR3 region has the DNA TGTGCCAGCAGTTTATCGAGGACGCGGGAGGGCACCTACAATGAGCAGTTCTTC.

This clonotype showed up many times. The chain combines TRBV6-4 with TRBJ1-2; no reliable D call. CDR1 is MRHNA and CDR2 is SNTAGT in the germline V gene. There are 14 residues in the CDR3. V lost 0 bases to trimming and J lost 8 bases, with 13 bases between them. The CDR3 DNA reads as TGTGCCAGCAGTGACTCAGAGGGTACGGGGGGCTACACCTTC. Translated: CASSDSEGTGGYTF.

This clonotype was seen ten or more times. The CDR3 is CASSPGDPTYEQYF. DNA for the CDR3: TGCGCCAGCAGCCCAGGGGACCCAACCTACGAGCAGTACTTC. The chain employs TRBV5-1 and TRBJ2-7; possible D gene TRBD1, 6 bases. The CDR3 is made up of 14 amino acids. Trimming removed 4 bases from V and 2 bases from J, with 13 bases in between. Germline loops: CDR1 SGHRS, CDR2 YFSETQ.

This clonotype was recorded at least ten times. The chain carries TRBV12-3 or TRBV12-4 and TRBJ1-3; 7 bases line up with TRBD1. This CDR3 is 13 amino acids long. V lost 8 bases and J lost 3; bases outside the gene matches: 4. As DNA, the CDR3 is TGTGCCAGCCACAACAGGGGTGGAAACACCATATATTTT. Its protein product is CASHNRGGNTIYF.

This clonotype was recorded many times. The V and J genes are TRBV5-1 and TRBJ2-1, with a possible D match to TRBD2 (5 bases). Germline V lookup: CDR1 SGHRS, CDR2 YFSETQ. V lost 0 bases, J lost 12 bases, and 16 bases lay in between. The CDR3 is 14 amino acids. CDR3 sequence: CASSLDVGRGVQFF. The CDR3 nucleotides are TGCGCCAGCAGCTTGGACGTGGGTCGGGGAGTGCAGTTCTTC.

This chain connects TRBV21-1 to TRBJ1-5; TRBD1 is the table's D call, not checked against the DNA. TRBV21-1 is noted as a pseudogene. This CDR3 comprises 19 residues. The CDR3 nucleotides read TGTGCCAGCAGCAAAGCGGAAAGAGGGGCGCGGGGGAGCAATCAGCCCCAGCATTTT. Translation gives CASSKAERGARGSNQPQHF.